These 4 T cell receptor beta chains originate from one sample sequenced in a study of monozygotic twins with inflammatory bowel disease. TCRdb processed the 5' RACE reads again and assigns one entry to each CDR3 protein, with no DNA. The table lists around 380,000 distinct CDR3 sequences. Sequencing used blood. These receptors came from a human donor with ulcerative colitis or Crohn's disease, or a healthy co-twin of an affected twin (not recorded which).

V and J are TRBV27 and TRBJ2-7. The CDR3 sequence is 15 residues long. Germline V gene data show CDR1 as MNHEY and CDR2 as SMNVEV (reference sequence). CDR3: CASSHKRGEPYEQYF.

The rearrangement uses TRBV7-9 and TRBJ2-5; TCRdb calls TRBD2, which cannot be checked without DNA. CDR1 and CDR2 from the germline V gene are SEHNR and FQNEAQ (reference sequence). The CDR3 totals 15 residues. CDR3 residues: CASSHGWGGEETQYF.

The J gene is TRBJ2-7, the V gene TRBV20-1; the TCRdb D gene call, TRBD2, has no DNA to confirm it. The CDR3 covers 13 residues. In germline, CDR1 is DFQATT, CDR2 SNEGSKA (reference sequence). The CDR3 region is CSARGLAIYEQYF.

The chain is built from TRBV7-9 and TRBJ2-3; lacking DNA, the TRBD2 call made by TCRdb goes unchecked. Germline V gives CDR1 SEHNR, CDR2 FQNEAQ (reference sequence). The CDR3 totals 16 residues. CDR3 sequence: CASSAPGLPSTDTQYF.